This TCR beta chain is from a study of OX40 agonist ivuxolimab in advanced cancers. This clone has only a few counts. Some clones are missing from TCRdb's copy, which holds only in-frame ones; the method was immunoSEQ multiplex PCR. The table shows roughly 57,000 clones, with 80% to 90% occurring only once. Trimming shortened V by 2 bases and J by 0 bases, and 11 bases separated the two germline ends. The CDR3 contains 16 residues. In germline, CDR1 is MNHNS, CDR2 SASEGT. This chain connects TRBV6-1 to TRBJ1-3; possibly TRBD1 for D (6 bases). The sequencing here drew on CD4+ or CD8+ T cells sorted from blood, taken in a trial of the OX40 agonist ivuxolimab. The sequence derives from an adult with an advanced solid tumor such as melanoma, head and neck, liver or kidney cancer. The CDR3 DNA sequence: TGTGCCAGCAGTGAAAGGGGGGGGATCTCTGGAAACACCATATATTTT. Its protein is CASSERGGISGNTIYF.